What follows are 25 T cell receptor beta chains derived from one specimen sequenced in a study of shared clonotypes between healthy human individuals. Measured with immunoSEQ multiplex PCR; TCRdb has only the in-frame clones, and not every one. Here the sample spans millions of clones, 95% being singletons. The sequenced material came from naive CD4+ T cells sorted from blood. Described subset: CD45RA+ positively selected. Receptors were obtained from a man younger than 35 in good health.

V usage is TRBV5-4 and J usage is TRBJ1-2; tentatively, D is TRBD1 (5 bases). Germline values: CDR1 SGHNT, CDR2 YYREEE (reference sequence). Trimming cost V 3 bases and J 5 bases, with 14 bases left between them. The CDR3 contains 14 residues. The CDR3, as DNA: TGTGCCAGCAGCTATGTTGGGACCCAATATGGCTACACCTTC. Amino acids: CASSYVGTQYGYTF.

This chain links TRBV29-1 with TRBJ2-5; D not certain. Trimming cost V 5 bases and J 5 bases, with 6 bases left between them. The CDR3 consists of 10 residues. The germline V gene has CDR1 SQVTM and CDR2 ANQGSEA. The CDR3 sequence is CSVLFETQYF. Written as DNA, the CDR3 is TGCAGCGTTCTCTTTGAGACCCAGTACTTC.

The genes are TRBV30 and TRBJ2-2; the D is unclear. V was clipped by 3 bases and J by 3 bases, with 5 bases between them. The germline CDR1 and CDR2 sequences are GTSNPN and SVGIG (reference sequence). The CDR3 consists of 12 residues. CDR3 nucleotides: TGTGCCTGGAGACGGGACACCGGGGAGCTGTTTTTT. It encodes CAWRRDTGELFF.

This chain joins TRBV6-5 and TRBJ2-1, with D possibly being TRBD1 (6 bases). From germline, CDR1 is MNHEY and CDR2 SVGAGI. The CDR3 totals 14 residues. Trimming left V 8 bases short and J 10 bases short, with 21 bases between. For the CDR3, the DNA is TGTGCCAGCGAAGGGACGCTTAAAAGGGGGGAGCAGTTCTTC. Residues: CASEGTLKRGEQFF.

This clone came up a few times. The genes are TRBV30 and TRBJ2-7, with 7 bases fitting TRBD1. Germline V gene sequence: CDR1 GTSNPN, CDR2 SVGIG (reference sequence). This CDR3 comprises 15 residues. Trimming at V came to 1 base and at J to 0 bases, leaving 6 bases not matched to a gene. The DNA for the CDR3 is TGTGCCTGGAGTGGAGGACAGGAGACCTCCTACGAGCAGTACTTC. This codes for CAWSGGQETSYEQYF.

The gene calls are TRBV19 and TRBJ2-6; D is unclear. The ends were cut back, 3 bases at V and 0 bases at J, with 6 bases in the middle. Germline lookup yields CDR1 LNHDA and CDR2 SQIVND (reference sequence). The CDR3 consists of 15 residues. This CDR3 is CASSMRTSGANVLTF. The CDR3 nucleotides read TGTGCCAGTAGTATGAGGACCTCTGGGGCCAACGTCCTGACTTTC.

The rearrangement uses TRBV28 and TRBJ1-2, with 7 bases matching TRBD1. Trimming cost V 6 bases and J 12 bases; bases outside gene matches: 10. The CDR3 is made up of 12 amino acids. Germline V gene data show CDR1 as MDHEN and CDR2 as SYDVKM. The CDR3 DNA reads TGTGCCAGCAGCACCCCCGACAGGGCCAACACCTTC. Its translation: CASSTPDRANTF.

This rearrangement joins TRBV6-5 to TRBJ2-7; the D is unclear. The CDR3 length is 15 residues. V was pared by 2 bases and J by 0 bases, with 11 bases between. CDR1 and CDR2 (germline): MNHEY, SVGAGI. CDR3 sequence reads: CASSYLPTHSYEQYF. The CDR3 region has the DNA TGTGCCAGCAGTTACCTTCCGACGCACTCCTACGAGCAGTACTTC.

This clone was counted between two and nine times. Other DNA sequences in this specimen translate into the identical CDR3. This chain connects TRBV6-6 to TRBJ1-5; 7 bases map to TRBD1. Per the germline V gene, CDR1 is MNHNY and CDR2 is SVGAGI (reference sequence). With V trimmed by 5 bases and J by 4 bases, 8 bases remained unmatched. The CDR3 is made up of 15 amino acids. CDR3 residues: CASSIDRVGNQPQHF. Here the CDR3 DNA reads TGTGCCAGCAGTATTGACAGGGTCGGGAATCAGCCCCAGCATTTT.

This clone was detected a few times. V and J are TRBV30 and TRBJ2-7, with TRBD2 matching over 7 bases. The CDR3 has 14 amino acids. Trimming removed 2 bases from V and 3 bases from J; junction bases left unmatched: 7. Per germline, CDR1 GTSNPN and CDR2 SVGIG (reference sequence). The CDR3 here is CAWSSGALLYEQYF. The CDR3 nucleotides are TGTGCCTGGAGTAGCGGGGCCCTCCTCTACGAGCAGTACTTC.

In DNA form, the CDR3 reads TGTGCCATCAGTGGACAGGTCTCTGTCAACACTGAAGCTTTCTTT. This translates into CAISGQVSVNTEAFF. This chain joins TRBV10-3 and TRBJ1-1, with D maybe TRBD1 (6 bases). The CDR3 extends over 15 amino acids. Germline V lookup: CDR1 ENHRY, CDR2 SYGVKD. Trimming removed 4 bases from V and 2 bases from J, with 14 bases in between.

The rearrangement joins TRBV6-1 to TRBJ1-5; 10 nucleotides align to TRBD1. After removal of 4 bases from V and 5 bases from J, the junction contained 11 bases not matched to a gene. CDR1 is MNHNS and CDR2 is SASEGT in the germline V gene. CDR3 length: 17 residues. CDR3 coding DNA: TGTGCCAGCAGTGGGGGACAGGGGATCGGAAGCTATCAGCCCCAGCATTTT. It is translated as CASSGGQGIGSYQPQHF.

The chain carries TRBV29-1 and TRBJ2-7, with TRBD2 matching over 7 bases. The germline V gene encodes CDR1 SQVTM and CDR2 ANQGSEA. This CDR3 contains 15 residues. V lost 5 bases to trimming and J lost 6 bases; unmatched junction nucleotides: 16. The CDR3 loop is CSVWGQAGAPSEQYF. DNA for the CDR3: TGCAGCGTTTGGGGCCAGGCGGGAGCCCCCAGCGAGCAGTACTTC.

In regard to this clone: The same CDR3 can be traced to other DNA sequences in this sample. The chain has TRBV4-3 and TRBJ2-2, with a possible D match to TRBD2 (5 bases). Germline values: CDR1 LGHNA, CDR2 YSLEER. The length of the CDR3 is 16 residues. V gave up 1 base and J gave up 4 bases, with 13 bases separating them. CDR3 amino acids: CASSQVRGSGTGELFF. The CDR3, as DNA: TGCGCCAGCAGCCAAGTCCGAGGGAGTGGCACCGGGGAGCTGTTTTTT.

The chain links TRBV7-9 to TRBJ1-6, with no clear D. Per germline, CDR1 SEHNR and CDR2 FQNEAQ (reference sequence). This CDR3 comprises 16 residues. The ends were cut back, 3 bases at V and 10 bases at J, with 19 bases in the middle. The CDR3 here is CASSLSAGKVESPLHF. CDR3 bases: TGTGCCAGCAGCTTGTCGGCCGGGAAGGTCGAATCACCCCTCCACTTT.

In its sample, this clone was seen once. The chain uses TRBV6-5 and TRBJ2-7, with D possibly TRBD2 on 7 matching bases. The CDR3 has 16 amino acids. V was pared by 2 bases and J by 2 bases, with 16 bases between. Germline CDR1 reads MNHEY; CDR2 reads SVGAGI. The CDR3: CASSYGGGRATYEQYF. DNA for the CDR3: TGTGCCAGCAGTTACGGGGGGGGCAGGGCAACCTACGAGCAGTACTTC.

V gene TRBV7-8 combines with J gene TRBJ2-1; 7 bases agree with TRBD2. V lost 1 base, J lost 9 bases, and 12 bases stayed unmatched. The CDR3 contains 16 residues. CDR1 is SGHVS and CDR2 is FQNEAQ in the germline V gene. CDR3 bases: TGTGCCAGCAGCTTAGTAACCAGCGGGGTAGTGGGTGAGCAGTTCTTC. Amino acid sequence: CASSLVTSGVVGEQFF.

The genes are TRBV30 and TRBJ2-7; tentatively, D is TRBD1 (5 bases). Between the trimmed V and J ends, which lost 0 bases and 2 bases, there was a span of 14 bases. This CDR3 contains 15 residues. Germline V lookup: CDR1 GTSNPN, CDR2 SVGIG (reference sequence). The CDR3 region has the DNA TGTGCCTGGAGTGTACGGAGACAGCTTACCTACGAGCAGTACTTC. It encodes CAWSVRRQLTYEQYF.

The rearrangement uses TRBV2 and TRBJ1-5; D is possibly TRBD1 (5 bases). There are 14 residues in the CDR3. Germline V gene sequence: CDR1 SNHLY, CDR2 FYNNEI. Trimming left V 5 bases short and J 6 bases short, with 14 bases between. The CDR3 bases are TGTGCCAGCAGTACCGGGACCGAGGGTCAGCCCCAGCATTTT. Protein product: CASSTGTEGQPQHF. The full variable domain, its missing parts supplied by reference TRBV2 and TRBJ1-5, is EPEVTQTPSHQVTQMGQEVILRCVPISNHLYFYWYRQILGQKVEFLVSFYNNEISEKSEIFDDQFSVERPDGSNFTLKIRSTKLEDSAMYFCASSTGTEGQPQHFGDGTRLSIL.

This clone came up many times. The same CDR3 is also encoded by other DNA sequences in this sample. The V call is TRBV7-9, the J call TRBJ2-7; D is undetermined. Germline-derived CDR1 and CDR2 are SEHNR and FQNEAQ (reference sequence). V shed 1 base and J shed 1 base, with 5 bases lying between them. This CDR3 is 13 amino acids long. CDR3 sequence: CASSLDRSYEQYF. CDR3 bases: TGTGCCAGCAGCTTAGATAGATCCTACGAGCAGTACTTC.

V gene TRBV5-1 combines with J gene TRBJ2-2; a possible D gene is TRBD2 (5 bases). The V and J ends lost 0 bases and 1 base respectively, with 7 bases between them. Per the germline V gene, CDR1 is SGHRS and CDR2 is YFSETQ. The CDR3 runs to 15 residues. In nucleotides, the CDR3 is TGCGCCAGCAGCTTGGACGGGGTGAACACCGGGGAGCTGTTTTTT. Translation: CASSLDGVNTGELFF.

The chain carries TRBV4-3 and TRBJ2-3; no clear D. V was pared by 5 bases and J by 5 bases, with 8 bases between. CDR1 is LGHNA and CDR2 is YSLEER in the germline V gene. The CDR3 covers 12 residues. CDR3 residues: CASSDMRDTQYF. CDR3 in DNA: TGCGCCAGCAGCGATATGCGAGATACGCAGTATTTT.

The chain employs TRBV7-8 and TRBJ1-5; 7 bases are shared with TRBD1. The V gene end was trimmed by 3 bases and the J gene end by 0 bases; junction bases not matched to a gene: 5. The CDR3 totals 16 residues. Germline CDR1 and CDR2: SGHVS and FQNEAQ. The CDR3 loop is CASSFRDRSSNQPQHF. Written as DNA, the CDR3 is TGTGCCAGCAGCTTCCGGGACAGATCTAGCAATCAGCCCCAGCATTTT.

The J gene is TRBJ1-2, the V gene TRBV11-2; no clear D. Per germline, CDR1 SGHAT and CDR2 FQNNGV. V was trimmed by 3 bases and J by 3 bases, leaving 11 bases between them. The CDR3 extends over 14 amino acids. The CDR3 bases are TGTGCCAGCAGCTTTAGGTGGGCGGACTATGGCTACACCTTC. Protein sequence: CASSFRWADYGYTF.

This clone was seen a single time. This chain connects TRBV6-1 to TRBJ2-1; D is uncertain. This CDR3 comprises 13 residues. Germline CDR1 reads MNHNS; CDR2 reads SASEGT. Trimming pared 5 bases from V and 1 base from J, leaving 6 bases between. The CDR3 spells CASSWDSYNEQFF. The CDR3 DNA is TGTGCCAGCAGTTGGGATTCCTACAATGAGCAGTTCTTC.